This T cell receptor (beta chain) originates from a study of radiotherapy plus CTLA-4 blockade in lung cancer. As for the study in general: Around 19% of enrolled patients responded objectively, and 31% had disease control.

Assay used: immunoSEQ multiplex PCR; TCRdb lists only in-frame clones, some missing. The sample includes 45,000 to 55,000 clones, roughly 84% of them seen just once. This CDR3 comprises 12 residues. Germline lookup yields CDR1 MNHNY and CDR2 SVGAGI (reference sequence). J was trimmed by 6 bases and V by 4 bases; bases with no gene match: 2. General study findings and limits: In blood, after radiotherapy plus ipilimumab, tumor-derived TCR clones expanded.

Turning to this clone: Its antigen is undetermined.

The TCR was taken from a human donor with non-small cell lung cancer whose response to radiotherapy plus ipilimumab could not be evaluated. The chain combines TRBV6-6 with TRBJ2-7; 8 positions agree with TRBD1. The sample in question was peripheral blood, obtained from a patient treated with radiotherapy plus ipilimumab. The DNA for the CDR3 is TGTGCCAGCAGTTCTGACAGGGGCGAGCAGTACTTC. Its translation is CASSSDRGEQYF.